The sequence of this T cell receptor (beta chain) was determined in a study of a mutant IDH1 vaccine in newly diagnosed glioma. The repertoire was sequenced with immunoSEQ multiplex PCR; TCRdb's copy has only in-frame clones and lacks some. The data hold tens of thousands of clones, with less than 90% observed a single time. The germline gives CDR1 LNHDA, CDR2 SQIVND (reference sequence). The V and J ends lost 10 bases and 0 bases, in that order; junction bases with no gene match: 13. The CDR3 runs to 16 residues. As to this clone: The antigen is not known.

As to time point: week 47, end of study. Every single dose of the vaccine, 300 ug of mutant IDH1 20-mer peptide, came with topical imiquimod. This TCR derives from a man aged 30 to 39 with glioma. The sample consisted of PBMCs, taken from a glioma patient whose treatment included an IDH1 peptide vaccine. This chain uses TRBV19 with TRBJ2-5; TRBD2 matches at 8 bases. CDR3 region: CATSSAGGVYQETQYF. The CDR3 region has the DNA TGTGCCACTTCATCAGCCGGGGGGGTGTACCAAGAGACCCAGTACTTC.